These T cell receptor beta chains were read from a single sample in a study of CD4 T cells in relation to SARS-CoV-2 and coronaviruses. Some clones are missing from TCRdb's copy, which holds only in-frame ones; the method was immunoSEQ multiplex PCR. The top ten clones hold just over 20% of a sample with approximately 41,000 clones, around 77% of them seen once. These receptors' targets are unknown. The sequencing input was memory CD4+ T cells from PBMCs, cultured in vitro. Receptors were obtained from an adult with COVID-19. CDR3s include the opening cysteine and the closing phenylalanine or tryptophan. D genes are given only for firm matches. Clone size is not always given. Where it is, it says once, few, many or a class for expanded clones.

size | J | V | length | D | CDR3 | DNA
NA | TRBJ2-3 | TRBV4-1 | 16 | NA | CASSRVRGILTDTQYF | TGCGCCAGCAGCCGCGTACGAGGGATCCTCACAGATACGCAGTATTTT
NA | TRBJ2-6 | TRBV19 | 17 | TRBD1 | CASSPWTGSSGANVLTF | TGTGCCAGTAGTCCCTGGACAGGGTCCTCTGGGGCCAACGTCCTGACTTTC
NA | TRBJ2-7 | TRBV29-1 | 14 | NA | CSVENPKLPREQYF | TGCAGCGTCGAGAACCCTAAACTACCACGGGAGCAGTACTTC
NA | TRBJ2-2 | TRBV5-1 | 16 | NA | CASSFEGQGTTGELFF | TGCGCCAGCAGCTTTGAGGGCCAGGGGACCACCGGGGAGCTGTTTTTT
NA | TRBJ2-7 | TRBV27 | 15 | NA | CASKTGTPPFYEQYF | TGTGCCAGCAAGACTGGAACACCACCCTTCTACGAGCAGTACTTC
once | TRBJ2-7 | TRBV19 | 16 | TRBD2 | CASSRTGTSGWYEQYF | TGTGCCAGTAGTAGAACCGGGACTAGCGGTTGGTACGAGCAGTACTTC
NA | TRBJ2-3 | TRBV7-2 | 16 | TRBD2 | CASSLVPGGHTDTQYF | TGTGCCAGCAGCTTAGTGCCGGGAGGCCACACAGATACGCAGTATTTT
few | TRBJ2-1 | TRBV5-1 | 15 | NA | CASSLDYVGGGEQFF | TGCGCCAGCAGCTTGGATTACGTAGGCGGCGGGGAGCAGTTCTTC
NA | TRBJ2-7 | TRBV27 | 13 | TRBD1 | CASSDRGFYEQYF | TGTGCCAGCAGCGACAGGGGTTTCTACGAGCAGTACTTC
NA | TRBJ2-1 | TRBV6-5 | 14 | NA | CASRRGDNYNEQFF | TGTGCCAGCAGGAGAGGGGACAACTACAATGAGCAGTTCTTC
NA | TRBJ2-7 | TRBV2 | 13 | TRBD1 | CASSIGTAYEQYF | TGTGCCAGCAGTATAGGGACAGCCTACGAGCAGTACTTC
NA | TRBJ2-3 | TRBV28 | 13 | TRBD1 | CASGQANTDTQYF | TGTGCCAGTGGACAGGCCAACACAGATACGCAGTATTTT
NA | TRBJ2-5 | TRBV28 | 16 | TRBD1 | CASSLSWDRVWETQYF | TGTGCCAGCAGTTTATCTTGGGACAGGGTCTGGGAGACCCAGTACTTC
NA | TRBJ2-7 | TRBV7-2 | 14 | NA | CASSPPGKGYEQYF | TGTGCCAGCAGCCCGCCCGGGAAGGGCTACGAGCAGTACTTC
NA | TRBJ1-1 | TRBV25-1 | 15 | NA | CASSRSVGSKAEAFF | TGTGCCAGCAGTCGATCTGTGGGATCAAAGGCTGAAGCTTTCTTT
NA | TRBJ1-4 | TRBV12-3/TRBV12-4 | 13 | NA | CASSFRQNEKLFF | TGTGCCAGCAGTTTCCGACAGAATGAAAAACTGTTTTTT
NA | TRBJ2-1 | TRBV7-9 | 16 | NA | CASSLDRPPLQYEQFF | TGTGCCAGCAGCTTAGACCGGCCCCCATTACAATATGAGCAGTTCTTC
NA | TRBJ2-7 | TRBV7-8 | 15 | TRBD2 | CASSFRGTRSYEQYF | TGTGCCAGCAGCTTTCGGGGGACTAGAAGCTACGAGCAGTACTTC
NA | TRBJ1-1 | TRBV28 | 15 | NA | CASSFPTQGAGEAFF | TGTGCCAGCAGTTTCCCTACTCAAGGGGCCGGAGAAGCTTTCTTT
NA | TRBJ1-1 | TRBV3-1/TRBV3-2 | 15 | NA | CASTQGRVKGTEAFF | TGTGCCAGCACCCAGGGCAGGGTGAAGGGCACTGAAGCTTTCTTT
once | TRBJ1-4 | TRBV7-9 | 14 | TRBD1 | CASSLAGQNEKLFF | TGTGCCAGCAGCTTAGCGGGACAGAATGAAAAACTGTTTTTT
NA | TRBJ1-4 | TRBV3-1/TRBV3-2 | 16 | NA | CASSQVWAATNEKLFF | TGTGCCAGCAGCCAAGTGTGGGCTGCAACTAATGAAAAACTGTTTTTT
few | TRBJ2-1 | TRBV7-4 | 22 | TRBD2 | CASSQHLQPRVLTSGRRNEQFF | TGTGCCAGCAGCCAACACCTCCAGCCGAGGGTACTAACTAGCGGGAGGCGGAATGAGCAGTTCTTC
few | TRBJ1-5 | TRBV28 | 14 | NA | CASSLRGSNQPQHF | TGTGCCAGCAGTTTGCGGGGTAGCAATCAGCCCCAGCATTTT
few | TRBJ2-2 | TRBV5-1 | 15 | NA | CASSPLATNTGELFF | TGCGCCAGCAGCCCGCTAGCGACCAACACCGGGGAGCTGTTTTTT
NA | TRBJ2-5 | TRBV27 | 17 | NA | CASSLIGTPEYQETQYF | TGTGCCAGCAGCCTAATCGGGACTCCCGAGTACCAAGAGACCCAGTACTTC
NA | TRBJ2-5 | TRBV5-6 | 11 | NA | CASSLLETQYF | TGTGCCAGCAGCTTGCTGGAGACCCAGTACTTC
NA | TRBJ2-7 | TRBV4-2 | 17 | NA | CASSQVGRGHASYEQYF | TGTGCCAGCAGCCAAGTAGGTCGCGGGCACGCCTCCTACGAGCAGTACTTC
NA | TRBJ1-1 | TRBV21-1 | 15 | NA | CASSKAEQGNTEAFF | TGTGCCAGCAGCAAAGCCGAACAGGGGAACACTGAAGCTTTCTTT
NA | TRBJ2-3 | TRBV4-2 | 11 | NA | CASSQADTQYF | TGTGCCAGCAGCCAAGCGGATACGCAGTATTTT
once | TRBJ2-7 | TRBV28 | 13 | NA | CASSPRTPPEQYF | TGTGCCAGCAGTCCCCGGACTCCCCCCGAGCAGTACTTC
NA | TRBJ1-2 | TRBV11-2 | 14 | NA | CASSLDLAGDGYTF | TGTGCCAGCAGCTTAGATCTCGCGGGGGATGGCTACACCTTC
NA | TRBJ2-7 | TRBV20-1 | 11 | NA | CSAPNLYEQYF | TGCAGTGCGCCGAACCTCTACGAGCAGTACTTC
NA | TRBJ2-2 | TRBV29-1 | 15 | TRBD2 | CSVLLGTSGAGELFF | TGCAGCGTGTTACTAGGGACTAGCGGGGCGGGGGAGCTGTTTTTT
NA | TRBJ1-4 | TRBV2 | 15 | NA | CASSEEGATNEKLFF | TGTGCCAGCAGTGAAGAGGGGGCAACTAATGAAAAACTGTTTTTT